The rows below give T cell receptor beta chains drawn from one sample of a study of blood T cell repertoires in COVID-19. Generated by immunoSEQ multiplex PCR, the TCRdb table keeps only in-frame clones and is missing some. The sample has 210,000 or so clones; 65% to 85% are singletons. Material: peripheral blood. The receptors shown here come from a woman in her thirties with COVID-19, enrolled during active disease. The CDR3 runs from the conserved cysteine through the conserved F or W.

v_call	j_call	cdr3_aa
TRBV2	TRBJ1-1	CASKAARGGEISPEAFF
TRBV5-4	TRBJ2-3	CASSLGASGSFADTQYF
TRBV30	TRBJ1-1	CAWSVGQGTEAFF
TRBV2	TRBJ2-2	CASGGTGRTGELFF
TRBV4-3	TRBJ2-3	CASSQALYGADTQYF
TRBV9	TRBJ2-7	CASSVAGGTYEQYF
TRBV7-9	TRBJ2-5	CASSLDQPGPGGETQYF
TRBV9	TRBJ2-7	CASSVRTGSYEQYF
TRBV6-5	TRBJ1-2	CASSFSGGYTF
TRBV30	TRBJ2-7	CAWTSGTSGGEQYF
TRBV24-1	TRBJ2-5	CATRASGLAPKETQYF
TRBV27	TRBJ2-2	CASSPPVELNTGELFF
TRBV2	TRBJ2-3	CASSGLAGGPSTDTQYF
TRBV29-1	TRBJ1-1	CSVLGQTGMNTEAFF
TRBV21-1	TRBJ1-1	CASSKQGNTEAFF
TRBV7-9	TRBJ1-2	CASIQGGNSNYGYTF